This entry describes one T cell receptor (beta chain). Naive CD8 cells lacked CD45RO and underwent positive selection for CCR7, leaving out terminally differentiated effector memory CD45RA+ cells. Genomic DNA belonging to each subset was distributed in equal measure over several immunoSEQ plates. Only in-frame clones appear in the TCRdb table, and some are missing; sequencing was by immunoSEQ multiplex PCR. The sample lists about 2,200,000 clones; just over 90% were seen once. The data stem from a study of shared clonotypes between healthy human individuals. Unmatched junction bases numbered 11, after V lost 6 bases and J lost 5 bases. CDR1 and CDR2 (germline): SQVTM, ANQGSEA. The CDR3 length is 16 residues.

Source material: naive CD8+ T cells from PBMCs. This receptor was obtained from a man aged 18 to 29 in good health. Some clones in this sample may be carry-over from other donors' samples. The chain employs TRBV29-1 and TRBJ2-3; TRBD2 matches 13 bases. CDR3 region: CSVPGLAGVGGDTQYF. The DNA for the CDR3 is TGCAGCGTCCCTGGACTAGCGGGAGTTGGGGGAGATACGCAGTATTTT.